The subject of this entry is one T cell receptor (beta chain). As originally analysed: Researchers report that nucleated cell counts were estimated from reference gene primer amplification. The assay was immunoSEQ multiplex PCR, and TCRdb's table has in-frame clones only and misses some. That table gives V, J and clone size, and the DNA gave D and trimming. The repertoire consists of tens of thousands of clones, with roughly 88% occurring once and the leading ten covering 9%. The sample is drawn from a study of blood T cell repertoires in COVID-19. Looking at the study overall: Spain, Italy and the United States supplied samples that represented acute and convalescent COVID-19. The cDNA or gDNA used as material had been derived from T cells, B-cell-depleted T cells, or PBMCs.

The junction had 7 bases not matched to a gene; V was cut back by 6 bases and J by 3 bases. This CDR3 is 14 amino acids long. Looked up from germline, CDR1 is MNHEY and CDR2 is SVGAGI. The sample was peripheral blood. The V and J genes are TRBV6-5 and TRBJ1-1, with 7 bases matching TRBD1. The sequence came from a woman aged 70 to 79 with acute or convalescent COVID-19. This chain's CDR3 is CASRRGLEDTEAFF. In DNA form, the CDR3 reads TGTGCCAGCAGGAGGGGGCTAGAGGACACTGAAGCTTTCTTT.